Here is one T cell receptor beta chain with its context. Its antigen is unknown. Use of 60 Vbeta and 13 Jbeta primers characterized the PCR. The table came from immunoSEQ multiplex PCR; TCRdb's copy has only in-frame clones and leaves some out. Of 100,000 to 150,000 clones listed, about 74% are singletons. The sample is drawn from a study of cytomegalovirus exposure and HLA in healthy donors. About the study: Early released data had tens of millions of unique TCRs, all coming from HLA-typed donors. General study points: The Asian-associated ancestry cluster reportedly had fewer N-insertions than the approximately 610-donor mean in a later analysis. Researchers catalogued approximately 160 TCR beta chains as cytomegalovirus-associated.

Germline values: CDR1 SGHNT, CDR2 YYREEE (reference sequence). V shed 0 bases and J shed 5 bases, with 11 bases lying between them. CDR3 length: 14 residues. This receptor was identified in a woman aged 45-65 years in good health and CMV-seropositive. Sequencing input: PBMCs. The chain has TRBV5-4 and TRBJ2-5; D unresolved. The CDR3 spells CASSLAPQAETQYF. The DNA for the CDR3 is TGTGCCAGCAGCTTGGCGCCGCAGGCGGAGACCCAGTACTTC.